This T cell receptor beta chain is from a study of blood T cells in healthy people across ages. V lost 5 bases, J lost 1 base, and 5 bases stayed unmatched. The CDR3 is 16 amino acids. Germline CDR1 reads SGHVS; CDR2 reads FQNEAQ. Each individual donor underwent a draw of roughly 10 milliliters of peripheral blood. This clonotype was observed many times. Its target is unknown. Study-level results: The authors considered diversity estimates from one million T cells to be underestimates.

PCR was performed a second time for about 7 to 12 cycles using a sample-barcoded 5' primer and a J-beta primer mix. TCRdb processed the 5' RACE reads anew with MiXCR; each CDR3 protein has one entry. The table lists some 790,000 distinct CDR3 sequences, roughly 26% of them singletons. The chain links TRBV7-8 to TRBJ2-5, with 12 bases that match TRBD2. The specimen was blood. This clonotype was sampled from an elderly woman in good health. The CDR3 spells CASSKTSGGFQETQYF. The CDR3 DNA is TGTGCCAGCAGCAAGACTAGCGGGGGCTTCCAAGAGACCCAGTACTTC.